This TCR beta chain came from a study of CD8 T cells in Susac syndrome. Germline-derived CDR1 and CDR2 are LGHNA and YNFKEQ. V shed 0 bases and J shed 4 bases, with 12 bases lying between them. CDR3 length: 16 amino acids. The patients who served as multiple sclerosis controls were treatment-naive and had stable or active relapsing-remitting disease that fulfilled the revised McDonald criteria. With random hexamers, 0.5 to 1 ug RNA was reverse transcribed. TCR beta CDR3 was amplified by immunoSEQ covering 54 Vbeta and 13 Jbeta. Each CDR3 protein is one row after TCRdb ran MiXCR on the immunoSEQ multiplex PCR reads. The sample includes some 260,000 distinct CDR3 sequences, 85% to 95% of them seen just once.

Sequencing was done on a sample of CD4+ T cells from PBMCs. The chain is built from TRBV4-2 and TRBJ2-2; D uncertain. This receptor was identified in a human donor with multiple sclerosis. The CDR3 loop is CASSQDVISTTGELFF. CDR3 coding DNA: TGTGCCAGCAGCCAAGATGTCATCAGTACCACCGGGGAGCTGTTTTTT.